A selection of T cell receptor beta chains follows, all from one sample in a study of shared clonotypes between healthy human individuals. Sequenced by immunoSEQ multiplex PCR; TCRdb stores in-frame clones only, minus some. The table has some 1 million clones, roughly 80% seen once. The material sequenced was memory CD4+ T cells sorted from blood. The receptors stem from a man between 18 and 29 years old in good health. Both conserved end residues are part of each CDR3. Fields, in order: J gene, D gene, V gene, clone size, CDR3 protein, CDR3 DNA. The D gene is left open where the match is weak. Size is omitted from some rows. Given values are once, few, many or a class for expanded clones.

TRBJ2-1 | - | TRBV15 | - | CATSEANSYNEQFF | TGTGCCACCAGCGAGGCGAATTCCTACAATGAGCAGTTCTTC
TRBJ2-1 | - | TRBV7-7 | few | CASSRGTEGNEQFF | TGTGCTAGCAGTCGCGGGACGGAGGGGAATGAGCAGTTCTTC
TRBJ1-4 | TRBD1 | TRBV14 | - | CASSQDLQGGGKLFF | TGTGCCAGCAGCCAAGATCTCCAGGGGGGAGGGAAACTGTTTTTT
TRBJ2-1 | TRBD2 | TRBV7-2 | - | CASSNKLAGASNEQFF | TGTGCCAGCAGCAACAAACTAGCGGGAGCTAGCAATGAGCAGTTCTTC
TRBJ1-5 | - | TRBV11-2 | - | CASSPRGDQPQHF | TGTGCCAGCAGCCCCCGTGGCGATCAGCCCCAGCATTTT
TRBJ2-3 | TRBD1 | TRBV4-1 | - | CASSSLYRDRPTDTQYF | TGCGCCAGCAGCTCGCTATACCGGGACAGACCTACAGATACGCAGTATTTT
TRBJ1-2 | - | TRBV5-4 | - | CASSPGGGDYGYTF | TGTGCCAGCAGCCCCGGGGGGGGCGACTATGGCTACACCTTC
TRBJ2-7 | TRBD1 | TRBV15 | - | CATSRRPDRPHEQYF | TGTGCCACCAGCAGACGGCCGGACAGGCCCCACGAGCAGTACTTC
TRBJ2-7 | - | TRBV14 | few | CASSQDFGRGRNEQYF | TGTGCCAGCAGCCAAGATTTCGGCAGGGGAAGAAACGAGCAGTACTTC
TRBJ2-5 | - | TRBV11-2 | few | CASSLDGTNLETQYF | TGTGCCAGCAGCTTAGACGGGACCAACCTAGAGACCCAGTACTTC
TRBJ2-1 | - | TRBV27 | many | CASSLRGLGEQFF | TGTGCCAGCAGTTTACGAGGGCTAGGGGAGCAGTTCTTC
TRBJ2-4 | - | TRBV12-5 | many | CASGMAGVSKNIQYF | TGTGCTAGTGGCATGGCAGGGGTTTCCAAAAACATTCAGTACTTC
TRBJ2-5 | TRBD2 | TRBV14 | once | CASSLMAGGRETQYF | TGTGCCAGCAGCCTAATGGCGGGGGGCCGAGAGACCCAGTACTTC
TRBJ1-3 | - | TRBV6-6 | - | CASSYGAFGNTIYF | TGTGCCAGCAGTTACGGTGCTTTCGGAAACACCATATATTTT
TRBJ1-6 | - | TRBV15 | - | CATSRVGTVYNSPLHF | TGTGCCACCAGCAGGGTCGGGACGGTTTATAATTCACCCCTCCACTTT
TRBJ1-4 | - | TRBV7-9 | - | CASSLVGEGANEKLFF | TGTGCCAGCAGCTTAGTGGGGGAGGGCGCGAATGAAAAACTGTTTTTT
TRBJ2-2 | - | TRBV27 | - | CASSFTGRSSGELFF | TGTGCCAGCAGTTTTACGGGGAGGAGTTCCGGGGAGCTGTTTTTT
TRBJ2-7 | TRBD1 | TRBV2 | - | CATDRGLAEQYF | TGTGCCACAGACAGGGGGTTAGCCGAGCAGTACTTC
TRBJ2-1 | - | TRBV7-2 | - | CASSTTRGANNEQFF | TGTGCCAGCAGCACAACTAGGGGGGCAAACAATGAGCAGTTCTTC
TRBJ2-2 | TRBD2 | TRBV5-4 | - | CASFGTSGVNTGELFF | TGTGCCAGCTTTGGGACTAGCGGGGTAAACACCGGGGAGCTGTTTTTT
TRBJ2-2 | - | TRBV7-8 | - | CASSVSGRGPTGELFF | TGTGCCAGCAGCGTCAGTGGTAGGGGACCAACCGGGGAGCTGTTTTTT
TRBJ2-2 | - | TRBV5-1 | - | CASASEGGELFF | TGCGCCAGCGCATCCGAGGGCGGGGAGCTGTTTTTT
TRBJ2-3 | - | TRBV7-2 | - | CASSQMTPKAQYF | TGTGCCAGCAGCCAGATGACACCTAAGGCGCAGTATTTT
TRBJ2-5 | - | TRBV9 | once | CASSVETSQETQYF | TGTGCCAGCAGCGTAGAGACCTCCCAAGAGACCCAGTACTTC
TRBJ2-1 | TRBD2 | TRBV7-2 | - | CASSYSGGADNEQFF | TGTGCCAGCAGCTATAGCGGGGGGGCCGATAATGAGCAGTTCTTC
TRBJ2-5 | TRBD1 | TRBV9 | few | CASCHSGQPQETQYF | TGTGCCAGCTGCCACTCGGGACAGCCCCAAGAGACCCAGTACTTC
TRBJ1-1 | - | TRBV18 | - | CASSPPKGTEAFF | TGTGCCAGCTCACCACCGAAAGGTACTGAAGCTTTCTTT
TRBJ1-6 | - | TRBV6-5 | - | CASAAGARYNSPLHF | TGTGCCAGCGCGGCGGGGGCCCGCTATAATTCACCCCTCCACTTT
TRBJ1-1 | - | TRBV30 | - | CACQLNTEAFF | TGTGCCTGCCAGTTGAACACTGAAGCTTTCTTT
TRBJ2-5 | TRBD2 | TRBV5-1 | - | CASSLLLADQETQYF | TGCGCCAGCAGCTTGCTACTAGCGGACCAAGAGACCCAGTACTTC
TRBJ2-3 | - | TRBV5-4 | few | CASSYNTGNGEDTQYF | TGTGCCAGCAGCTATAATACAGGGAACGGAGAAGATACGCAGTATTTT
TRBJ2-5 | - | TRBV4-1 | - | CASSQVGAGTGETQYF | TGCGCCAGCAGCCAAGTTGGGGCTGGCACCGGAGAGACCCAGTACTTC
TRBJ1-2 | - | TRBV7-2 | few | CASSFGTGNYGYTF | TGTGCCAGCAGCTTTGGAACAGGGAACTATGGCTACACCTTC
TRBJ2-3 | - | TRBV18 | - | CASSPPVPGSTDTQYF | TGTGCCAGCTCACCACCTGTTCCGGGTAGCACAGATACGCAGTATTTT
TRBJ2-7 | TRBD2 | TRBV5-6 | - | CASSLGAGGPYEQYF | TGTGCCAGCAGCTTGGGAGCGGGAGGGCCTTACGAGCAGTACTTC
TRBJ1-2 | TRBD1 | TRBV10-2 | - | CASSDDRDSNYGYTF | TGCGCCAGCAGTGATGACAGGGACTCCAACTATGGCTACACCTTC
TRBJ1-6 | TRBD1 | TRBV7-9 | - | CASSLGQGDNSPLHF | TGTGCCAGCAGCCTAGGACAGGGTGACAATTCACCCCTCCACTTT
TRBJ2-1 | TRBD2 | TRBV4-3 | - | CASSQVTDSGGISSYNEQFF | TGCGCCAGCAGCCAAGTGACGGATAGCGGGGGGATAAGCTCCTACAATGAGCAGTTCTTC
TRBJ2-7 | TRBD2 | TRBV13 | - | CASSRGLAGTYEQYF | TGTGCCAGCAGCCGGGGACTAGCGGGAACCTACGAGCAGTACTTC
TRBJ1-5 | - | TRBV29-1 | - | CSVVGGDRNQPQHF | TGCAGCGTTGTGGGCGGGGATAGGAATCAGCCCCAGCATTTT
TRBJ2-2 | - | TRBV29-1 | once | CSVARSSNTGELFF | TGCAGCGTAGCCCGATCCTCGAACACCGGGGAGCTGTTTTTT
TRBJ1-1 | TRBD1 | TRBV5-1 | - | CASSLDDRGEAFF | TGCGCCAGCAGCCTCGACGACAGGGGTGAAGCTTTCTTT
TRBJ1-2 | TRBD1 | TRBV29-1 | - | CSVESKDRVGGYTF | TGCAGCGTTGAATCTAAAGACAGGGTGGGTGGCTACACCTTC
TRBJ1-2 | - | TRBV25-1 | - | CASSEGGYGYTF | TGTGCCAGCAGTGAGGGTGGTTATGGCTACACCTTC
TRBJ1-4 | - | TRBV15 | few | CATSSWDTNEKLFF | TGTGCCACCAGCAGTTGGGACACTAATGAAAAACTGTTTTTT
TRBJ2-5 | - | TRBV5-1 | - | CASSSGGRETQYF | TGCGCCAGCAGTTCCGGGGGCAGAGAGACCCAGTACTTC
TRBJ2-1 | TRBD2 | TRBV7-9 | - | CALGTSGPYNEQFF | TGTGCCCTAGGGACTAGCGGGCCATACAATGAGCAGTTCTTC
TRBJ2-5 | - | TRBV5-1 | once | CASSRGADQGTQYF | TGCGCCAGCAGCCGGGGAGCGGACCAGGGAACCCAGTACTTC
TRBJ1-6 | TRBD1 | TRBV28 | - | CASDRGRAYNSPLHF | TGTGCCAGCGACAGGGGCAGGGCCTATAATTCACCCCTCCACTTT
TRBJ1-2 | - | TRBV5-4 | - | CASSLFDGGNGYTF | TGTGCCAGCAGCTTGTTCGACGGGGGCAACGGCTACACCTTC